This T cell receptor beta chain derives from a study of cytomegalovirus exposure and HLA in healthy donors. Study in general: A subsequent analysis stated that the roughly 120 validation repertoires were run on the same platform as the 550 to 750 first-cohort repertoires. The study, taken as a whole, reports: 150 or so TCR beta chains were listed as cytomegalovirus-associated. In vitro confirmation showed three CMV-associated chains to be CMV antigen specific.

Assay: immunoSEQ multiplex PCR; the TCRdb copy retains only in-frame clones and omits some. Of approximately 44,000 clones in the sample, over 75% were seen once. The donors were part of the validation cohort, which consisted of under 150 subjects and was separate from the first cohort of about 670 subjects. This CDR3 contains 15 residues. V was clipped by 2 bases and J by 1 base, with 8 bases between them. The germline CDR1 and CDR2 sequences are MNHEY and SMNVEV (reference sequence). This clone came up once. Its cognate antigen is unknown. The sequencing sample was made of PBMCs. The TCR was taken from a woman aged 25 to 45 in good health and CMV-seronegative. The chain employs TRBV27 and TRBJ2-2; D unresolved. This CDR3 reads CASSLSRQNTGELFF. CDR3 bases: TGTGCCAGCAGTTTAAGCCGTCAGAACACCGGGGAGCTGTTTTTT.